At least ten counts were recorded for the clone carrying this T cell receptor (beta chain). No antigen is known for it. The CDR3 spans 16 residues. Germline CDR1 LGHNA, CDR2 YNFKEQ. V was trimmed by 1 base and J by 4 bases, leaving 14 bases between them. This specimen belongs to a study of T-cell memory formation after mild COVID-19. Looking at the study overall: TCR clusters were largely donor specific.

TCRdb used MiXCR to reprocess the 5' RACE reads, holding one entry per CDR3 protein. Of 130,000 to 150,000 distinct CDR3 sequences listed, under 7% are singletons. Notes on the study in general: Contracting CD4+ clones were located mainly in CM and EM, and CD8+ clones in EMRA. Day 15 to 85 contracting clones showed balanced CD4/CD8; day 15 to 37 expanders favored CD4+.

The sequence was obtained from an adult woman who had mild COVID-19 (a few samples of this study predate the infection). Cell type and time point are not known. The sequenced sample was PBMCs or a T cell subset sorted from them (not recorded which). The chain couples TRBV4-2 to TRBJ2-1; the D call may be TRBD1 or TRBD2 (6 bases each). This chain's CDR3 is CASSQARGELYNEQFF. Written as DNA, the CDR3 is TGTGCCAGCAGCCAAGCTAGGGGGGAACTATACAATGAGCAGTTCTTC.